Listed below are T cell receptor beta chains from one sample, sequenced in a study of T cells in Graves' hyperthyroidism and ophthalmopathy. TCRdb recomputed calls from the multiplex PCR reads with MiXCR, one row per CDR3 protein. In the table there are around 450,000 distinct CDR3 sequences, approximately 15% of which are singletons. The sequenced sample was blood. The receptors were sampled from a woman between 18 and 29 years old with Graves' hyperthyroidism. The CDR3 runs from the conserved cysteine through the conserved F or W. The D gene is left open where the match is weak. Size values are once, few and many counts, or a class for expanded clones, and some rows have none.

clone_size	d_call	j_call	v_call	cdr3_aa	cdr3_nt
many	NA	TRBJ2-5	TRBV20-1	CSARRATGEETQYF	TGCAGTGCTAGAAGGGCGACAGGAGAAGAGACCCAGTACTTC
many	NA	TRBJ1-5	TRBV28	CASSQPRESNQPQHF	TGTGCCAGCAGCCAACCCAGGGAGAGCAATCAGCCCCAGCATTTT
many	TRBD1	TRBJ1-2	TRBV7-2	CASSYSQGGGYTF	TGTGCCAGCAGCTATTCACAGGGGGGAGGCTACACCTTC
few	TRBD2	TRBJ2-7	TRBV3-1	CASSQRTSGTWEQYF	TGTGCCAGCAGCCAAAGGACTAGCGGGACCTGGGAGCAGTACTTC
many	NA	TRBJ2-1	TRBV2	CASSGAGAYNEQFF	TGTGCCAGCAGTGGGGCGGGTGCCTACAATGAGCAGTTCTTC
many	TRBD2	TRBJ2-1	TRBV25-1	CASSGGSGNYNEQFF	TGTGCCAGCAGTGGCGGTAGCGGGAACTACAATGAGCAGTTCTTC
NA	TRBD2	TRBJ2-3	TRBV28	CASSLGGLAGGTDTQYF	TGTGCCAGCAGTTTGGGGGGACTAGCGGGAGGCACAGATACGCAGTATTTT
NA	NA	TRBJ1-6	TRBV2	CASSIQYNSPLHF	TGTGCCAGCAGTATACAGTATAATTCACCCCTCCACTTT
many	TRBD2	TRBJ2-7	TRBV4-2	CASSQEFRGRALEQYF	TGTGCCAGCAGCCAAGAATTCCGCGGGAGGGCCCTCGAGCAGTACTTC
many	TRBD1	TRBJ1-2	TRBV6-1	CASSEWDRGRGNYGYTF	TGTGCCAGCAGTGAATGGGACAGGGGGCGCGGTAACTATGGCTACACCTTC
many	NA	TRBJ2-3	TRBV7-9	CASSPESTDTQYF	TGTGCCAGCAGCCCCGAAAGCACAGATACGCAGTATTTT
many	NA	TRBJ2-7	TRBV29-1	CSVGVSNEQYF	TGCAGCGTGGGGGTGTCTAACGAGCAGTACTTC
many	TRBD1	TRBJ1-2	TRBV6-1	CASRRTGGEGGYTF	TGTGCCAGCAGAAGGACAGGGGGGGAAGGTGGCTACACCTTC
NA	NA	TRBJ2-1	TRBV27	CASSYSGVNEQFF	TGTGCCAGCAGTTACTCAGGGGTCAATGAGCAGTTCTTC
many	NA	TRBJ1-2	TRBV11-2	CASSLAGQHYGYTF	TGTGCCAGCAGCTTAGCAGGGCAGCACTATGGCTACACCTTC
many	NA	TRBJ1-1	TRBV5-1	CASSPERRTNTEAFF	TGCGCCAGCAGCCCAGAACGACGGACGAACACTGAAGCTTTCTTT
NA	NA	TRBJ1-2	TRBV29-1	CSVGDGPDYGYTF	TGCAGCGTTGGGGATGGACCGGACTATGGCTACACCTTC
many	NA	TRBJ2-3	TRBV5-1	CASSLGGRPTDTQYF	TGCGCCAGCAGCTTGGGTGGGAGGCCCACAGATACGCAGTATTTT
many	NA	TRBJ1-1	TRBV4-2	CASSSWTVGNTEAFF	TGTGCCAGCAGCTCCTGGACAGTGGGGAACACTGAAGCTTTCTTT
many	NA	TRBJ2-3	TRBV6-1	CASNDPTTVTDTQYF	TGTGCCAGCAACGACCCTACGACCGTCACAGATACGCAGTATTTT
many	NA	TRBJ1-1	TRBV5-5	CASRGWGGEGNTEAFF	TGTGCCAGCAGGGGATGGGGGGGCGAAGGGAACACTGAAGCTTTCTTT
many	NA	TRBJ2-1	TRBV20-1	CSASDYRYNEQFF	TGCAGTGCTTCGGACTATCGGTACAATGAGCAGTTCTTC
many	NA	TRBJ2-4	TRBV30	CAWNVPGLAKNIQYF	TGTGCCTGGAACGTCCCGGGACTAGCCAAAAACATTCAGTACTTC
many	NA	TRBJ2-3	TRBV11-3	CASSLGDGGTDTQYF	TGTGCCAGCAGCTTAGGAGACGGGGGCACAGATACGCAGTATTTT
NA	NA	TRBJ2-5	TRBV6-1	CASRNAGREETQYF	TGTGCCAGCAGAAACGCGGGGCGCGAGGAGACCCAGTACTTC
few	NA	TRBJ2-2	TRBV9	CASSARAGTGELFF	TGTGCCAGCAGCGCCAGGGCCGGCACCGGGGAGCTGTTTTTT
NA	NA	TRBJ2-1	TRBV28	CASRTRRGLYEQFF	TGTGCCAGCAGGACCCGTCGGGGATTATATGAGCAGTTCTTC
many	TRBD2	TRBJ2-1	TRBV12-3/TRBV12-4	CASSPTGTSGHNEQFF	TGTGCCAGCAGTCCCACCGGGACTAGCGGCCACAATGAGCAGTTCTTC
few	NA	TRBJ1-5	TRBV18	CASSSGGRSNQPQHF	TGTGCCAGCTCATCCGGGGGTCGGAGCAATCAGCCCCAGCATTTT
few	NA	TRBJ2-1	TRBV6-1	CASSGPVSYEQFF	TGTGCCAGCAGTGGACCGGTCTCCTACGAGCAGTTCTTC
NA	TRBD2	TRBJ2-2	TRBV19	CASSPLAGTAGELFF	TGTGCCAGTAGTCCCCTAGCGGGAACGGCCGGGGAGCTGTTTTTT
many	TRBD2	TRBJ2-1	TRBV20-1	CSAPDAGGAWNEQFF	TGCAGTGCTCCCGACGCGGGGGGCGCGTGGAATGAGCAGTTCTTC
many	TRBD2	TRBJ2-5	TRBV12-3/TRBV12-4	CASTIGASGKTQYF	TGTGCCAGTACCATAGGGGCTAGCGGCAAGACCCAGTACTTC
many	TRBD2	TRBJ2-1	TRBV11-3	CASSGSGNRNEQFF	TGTGCCAGCAGCGGTAGCGGGAATCGCAATGAGCAGTTCTTC
NA	NA	TRBJ2-7	TRBV7-3	CASSSTGALGEQYF	TGTGCCAGCAGCTCGACTGGGGCGCTGGGCGAGCAGTACTTC
few	NA	TRBJ2-1	TRBV5-6	CASSAAVPYNEQFF	TGTGCCAGCAGTGCGGCTGTACCCTACAATGAGCAGTTCTTC
many	TRBD2	TRBJ2-5	TRBV20-1	CSAPIAGGQETQYF	TGCAGTGCTCCTATAGCGGGAGGGCAAGAGACCCAGTACTTC
many	TRBD1	TRBJ2-7	TRBV30	CAWSGDRGRNWQYF	TGTGCCTGGAGTGGGGACAGGGGGCGGAATTGGCAGTACTTC
many	NA	TRBJ2-1	TRBV7-7	CASSLALDGINEQFF	TGTGCTAGCAGCTTAGCGCTAGACGGGATCAATGAGCAGTTCTTC
many	TRBD1	TRBJ1-1	TRBV3-1	CASSGNRGQAFF	TGTGCCAGCAGCGGGAACAGGGGGCAAGCTTTCTTT
NA	TRBD1	TRBJ1-4	TRBV5-1	CASSLGRGQGEKLFF	TGCGCCAGCAGCCTCGGGAGGGGGCAGGGTGAAAAACTGTTTTTT